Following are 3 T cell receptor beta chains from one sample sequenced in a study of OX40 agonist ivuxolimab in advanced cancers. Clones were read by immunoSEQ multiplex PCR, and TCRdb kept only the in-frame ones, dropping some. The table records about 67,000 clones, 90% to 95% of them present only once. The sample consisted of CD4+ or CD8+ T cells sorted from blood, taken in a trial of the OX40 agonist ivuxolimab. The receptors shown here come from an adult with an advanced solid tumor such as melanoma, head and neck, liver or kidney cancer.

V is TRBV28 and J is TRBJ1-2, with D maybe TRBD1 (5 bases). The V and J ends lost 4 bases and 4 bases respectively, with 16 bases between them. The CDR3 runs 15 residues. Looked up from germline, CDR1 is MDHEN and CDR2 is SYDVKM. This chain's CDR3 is CASSSPDGGGYGYTF. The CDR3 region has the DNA TGTGCCAGCAGTTCCCCCGACGGGGGGGGCTATGGCTACACCTTC.

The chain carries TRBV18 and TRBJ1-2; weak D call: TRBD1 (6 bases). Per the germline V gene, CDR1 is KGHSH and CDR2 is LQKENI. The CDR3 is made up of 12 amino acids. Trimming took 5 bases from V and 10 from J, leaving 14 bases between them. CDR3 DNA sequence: TGTGCCAGCTCAACCAGCACAGGGATCTACACCTTC. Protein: CASSTSTGIYTF.

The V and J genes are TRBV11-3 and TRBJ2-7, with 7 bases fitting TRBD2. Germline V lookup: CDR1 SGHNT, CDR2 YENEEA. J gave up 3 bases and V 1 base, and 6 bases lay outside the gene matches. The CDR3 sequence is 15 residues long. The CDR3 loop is CASSLAAGVRYEQYF. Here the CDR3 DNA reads TGTGCCAGCAGCTTAGCGGCGGGAGTACGCTACGAGCAGTACTTC. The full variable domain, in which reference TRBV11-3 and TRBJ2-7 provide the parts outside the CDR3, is EAGVVQSPRYKIIEKKQPVAFWCNPISGHNTLYWYLQNLGQGPELLIRYENEEAVDDSQLPKDRFSAERLKGVDSTLKIQPAELGDSAVYLCASSLAAGVRYEQYFGPGTRLTVT.